This T cell receptor (beta chain) was identified during a study of early T cells in non-severe SARS-CoV-2 infection. Study context: The study sequenced bulk RNA from unsorted whole blood, with chains unpaired. Study-wide results and limits: Sequences matched to VDJdb favored anti-spike CD8 responses, while private and CD4 specificities were missed.

The sample holds many counts of this clonotype. As yet, its antigen is unknown. The TCR library protocol was used to attach unique molecular identifiers. These identifiers were attached to individual cDNA molecules. TCRdb ran MiXCR on the 5' RACE reads and lists one entry per CDR3 protein. The sample lists about 110,000 distinct CDR3 sequences; about 12% were seen once. V lost 4 bases to trimming and J lost 6 bases, with 13 bases between them. The CDR3 sequence is 14 residues long. The sequence was collected from an adult who was a healthcare worker with PCR-confirmed SARS-CoV-2 infection or an uninfected control (not recorded which). Sequenced here: whole blood, sampled at baseline. J is TRBJ1-5 and V is TRBV12-3 or TRBV12-4; possibly TRBD1 for D (5 bases). CDR3 sequence reads: CASSYRPGPQPQHF. Here the CDR3 DNA reads TGTGCCAGCAGTTACCGGCCAGGGCCTCAGCCCCAGCATTTT.